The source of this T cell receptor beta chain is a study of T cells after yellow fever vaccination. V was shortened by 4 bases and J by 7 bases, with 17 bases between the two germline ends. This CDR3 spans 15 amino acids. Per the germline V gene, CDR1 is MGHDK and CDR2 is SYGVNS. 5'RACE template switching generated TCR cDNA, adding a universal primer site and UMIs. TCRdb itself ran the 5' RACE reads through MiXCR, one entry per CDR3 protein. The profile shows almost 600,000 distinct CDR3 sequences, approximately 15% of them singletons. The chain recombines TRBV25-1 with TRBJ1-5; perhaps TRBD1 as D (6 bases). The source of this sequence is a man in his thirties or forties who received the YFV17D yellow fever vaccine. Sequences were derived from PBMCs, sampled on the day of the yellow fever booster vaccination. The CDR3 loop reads CASSAGTTVGQPQHF. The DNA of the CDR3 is TGTGCCAGCAGTGCCGGGACAACCGTAGGGCAGCCCCAGCATTTT.